This TCR beta chain is drawn from a study of blood T cell repertoires in COVID-19. Overall study: T cells, B-cell-depleted T cells, or PBMCs provided the cDNA or gDNA that served as material.

V dropped 6 bases and J dropped 10; count of bases not matched to a gene: 9. This CDR3 spans 14 amino acids. Germline CDR1 is SGHAT and CDR2 is FQNNGV. As handled by the study authors: How many nucleated cells were present was estimated from reference gene primer amplification. Generated by immunoSEQ multiplex PCR, the TCRdb table keeps only in-frame clones and is missing some. V and J calls and clone size are those listed in that table; D and trimming were worked out from the DNA. The table has over 70,000 clones, 70% to 90% seen once. What was sequenced was peripheral blood. The J gene is TRBJ1-6, the V gene TRBV11-2; 7 positions match TRBD1. The sequence was obtained from an elderly woman with acute or convalescent COVID-19. CDR3 loop: CASSSTGEVSPLHF. The CDR3 nucleotides are TGTGCCAGCAGTTCCACAGGGGAGGTCTCACCCCTCCACTTT.